The 5 T cell receptor beta chains listed next were all sequenced from one sample in a study of T-cell reconstitution after alpha-beta-depleted transplantation in children. Unique molecular identifiers were incorporated into the prepared TCRbeta library. MiXCR, run by TCRdb on the PCR reads, gives a single entry per CDR3 protein. The sample has about 1,000,000 distinct CDR3 sequences, about 29% seen once. Sequenced material: PBMCs, mostly from graft donor cells, taken 360 days after TCRalphabeta/CD19-depleted stem cell transplant. The receptors derive from a boy younger than two who had a stem cell transplant for SCID, so the T cells may come from the graft donor.

The chain carries TRBV27 and TRBJ2-7; D unclear. V was pared by 5 bases and J by 2 bases, with 13 bases between. This CDR3 region has 14 residues. The germline V gene encodes CDR1 MNHEY and CDR2 SMNVEV (reference sequence). DNA for the CDR3: TGTGCCAGCAGTGGCGCTCGCGGCCCCTACGAGCAGTACTTC. Translating it yields CASSGARGPYEQYF.

The chain links TRBV20-1 to TRBJ2-7; a weak D match, TRBD1 (6 bases). The CDR3 is 16 amino acids. The V and J ends lost 0 bases and 3 bases respectively, with 18 bases between them. Germline lookup yields CDR1 DFQATT and CDR2 SNEGSKA (reference sequence). The CDR3 coding sequence is TGCAGTGCTAGAGATCGAGGTGCCACAGGGCTCTACGAGCAGTACTTC. Its protein product is CSARDRGATGLYEQYF.

V and J are TRBV20-1 and TRBJ2-1, with 11 bases that match TRBD1. The CDR3 loop spans 13 amino acids. The germline V gene has CDR1 DFQATT and CDR2 SNEGSKA (reference sequence). V lost 8 bases and J lost 7; bases outside the gene matches: 7. CDR3 residues: CSCYRDRGNEQFF. In DNA, the CDR3 is TGCAGTTGCTACCGGGACAGGGGGAATGAGCAGTTCTTC.

This clonotype was seen only a few times. The chain has TRBV20-1 and TRBJ2-1; 8 bases line up with TRBD2. J lost 6 bases, V lost 6 bases, and 7 bases had no gene match. This CDR3 comprises 13 residues. Germline V gene lookup returns CDR1 DFQATT and CDR2 SNEGSKA (reference sequence). In DNA, the CDR3 is TGCAGTGCCTCGGCGGGGGGCCTCAATGAGCAGTTCTTC. Its protein product is CSASAGGLNEQFF.

The rearrangement links TRBV4-1 to TRBJ2-1; D is undetermined. The CDR3 totals 13 residues. The ends were cut back, 2 bases at V and 2 bases at J, with 4 bases in the middle. The germline CDR1 and CDR2 sequences are MGHRA and YSYEKL. The CDR3, as DNA: TGCGCCAGCAGCCAAATGGCCTACAATGAGCAGTTCTTC. The encoded protein is CASSQMAYNEQFF.